Below, 19 T cell receptor beta chains from the same sample are listed, as sequenced in a study of blood T cell repertoires in COVID-19. Assay: immunoSEQ multiplex PCR; the TCRdb copy retains only in-frame clones and omits some. This sample carries around 100,000 clones, nearly 90% of them seen once, and the ten largest clones take 3% to 3.5%. What was sequenced was peripheral blood. The receptors come from a man in his forties or fifties in a cohort sampled during active COVID-19.

The rearrangement links TRBV19 to TRBJ2-5; a possible D gene is TRBD2 (5 bases). V was clipped by 3 bases and J by 7 bases, with 18 bases between them. The CDR3 is made up of 15 amino acids. Germline CDR1 and CDR2: LNHDA and SQIVND (reference sequence). CDR3: CASSMTRGPKGTQYF. Here the CDR3 DNA reads TGTGCCAGTAGTATGACCCGGGGTCCCAAGGGGACCCAGTACTTC.

This clone has just a few counts. The rearrangement joins TRBV10-1 to TRBJ1-5, with TRBD1 matching 8 bases. V trimming: 2 bases; J trimming: 9 bases; junction bases outside the gene matches: 0. CDR1 and CDR2 from the germline V gene are WNHNN and SYGVQD (reference sequence). The CDR3 consists of 12 residues. CDR3 sequence: CASSEGTGPQHF. The CDR3 coding sequence is TGCGCCAGCAGTGAGGGGACAGGGCCCCAGCATTTT.

This clone came up a few times. The chain uses TRBV28 and TRBJ1-5; D remains unclear. This CDR3 is built from 17 residues. CDR1 MDHEN and CDR2 SYDVKM come from the germline V gene. Between the trimmed V and J ends, which lost 3 bases and 3 bases, there was a span of 18 bases. DNA of the CDR3: TGTGCCAGCAGTTTGTTGGGAGTCGGACGATCCAATCAGCCCCAGCATTTT. It yields the protein CASSLLGVGRSNQPQHF.

The chain uses TRBV5-1 and TRBJ1-2; D possibly corresponds to TRBD1 (6 bases). CDR1 and CDR2 (germline): SGHRS, YFSETQ. Deletions cut 2 bases from V and 0 bases from J, with 20 bases between. The CDR3 is 18 amino acids. The CDR3 protein is CASSFLRGKDRANYGYTF. The CDR3 DNA follows: TGCGCCAGCAGCTTTTTGAGGGGGAAGGACAGAGCTAACTATGGCTACACCTTC.

The genes are TRBV5-1 and TRBJ2-2; the D gene is possibly TRBD2 (5 bases). The V gene lost 2 bases and the J gene lost 0 bases, with 8 bases spanning the gap. Germline V gene lookup returns CDR1 SGHRS and CDR2 YFSETQ. CDR3 length equals 15 residues. Written as DNA, the CDR3 is TGCGCCAGCAGCTTCGGCGGGTCGAACACCGGGGAGCTGTTTTTT. Its protein product is CASSFGGSNTGELFF.

The J gene is TRBJ1-1, the V gene TRBV10-3; D gene uncertain. V dropped 2 bases and J dropped 0 bases, with 7 bases sitting between them. The CDR3 length is 14 residues. Per germline, CDR1 ENHRY and CDR2 SYGVKD. The CDR3 nucleotides are TGTGCCATCAGTGAGAAGGCGGTGAACACTGAAGCTTTCTTT. It encodes CAISEKAVNTEAFF.

The rearrangement uses TRBV7-2 and TRBJ1-3; no firm D call. Trimming removed 5 bases at V and 1 base at J, with 9 bases between. CDR1 and CDR2 from the germline V gene are SGHTA and FQGNSA. The length of the CDR3 is 14 residues. The CDR3 region is CASSPGLSGNTIYF. CDR3 DNA: TGTGCCAGCAGCCCGGGTCTATCTGGAAACACCATATATTTT.

The V call is TRBV20-1, the J call TRBJ2-1; 8 nucleotides align to TRBD2. The CDR3 totals 16 residues. Germline assignment: CDR1 DFQATT and CDR2 SNEGSKA (reference sequence). J was trimmed by 5 bases and V by 3 bases; bases with no gene match: 12. This CDR3 reads CSASMAGGKIDNEQFF. In DNA form, the CDR3 reads TGCAGTGCTAGTATGGCGGGGGGCAAAATCGACAATGAGCAGTTCTTC.

In this sample, this clone turned up a few times. The chain carries TRBV6-6 and TRBJ2-1; 9 positions match TRBD2. The CDR3 length is 15 residues. Germline-derived CDR1 and CDR2 are MNHNY and SVGAGI (reference sequence). The ends lost 5 bases at V and 5 bases at J; junction bases unmatched: 7. CDR3 nucleotides: TGTGCCAGCAGTCAAAGCGGGGGGTTGAACAATGAGCAGTTCTTC. It codes for CASSQSGGLNNEQFF.

The rearrangement uses TRBV19 and TRBJ1-6; no reliable D call. From germline, CDR1 is LNHDA and CDR2 SQIVND (reference sequence). The CDR3 runs 14 residues. The V and J ends lost 1 base and 4 bases respectively, with 5 bases between them. CDR3 loop: CASSIGQYNSPLHF. DNA of the CDR3: TGTGCCAGTAGTATAGGACAATATAATTCACCCCTCCACTTT.

V and J are TRBV2 and TRBJ1-3; D perhaps matches TRBD1 (5 bases). Trimming took off 7 bases at V and 0 bases at J, with 13 bases between the two ends. Germline-derived CDR1 and CDR2 are SNHLY and FYNNEI. The CDR3 consists of 15 residues. For the CDR3, the DNA is TGTGCCAGCACCCAAGGGGTCAACTCTGGAAACACCATATATTTT. This sequence encodes CASTQGVNSGNTIYF. The whole variable domain, filled in from reference TRBV2 and TRBJ1-3, reads EPEVTQTPSHQVTQMGQEVILRCVPISNHLYFYWYRQILGQKVEFLVSFYNNEISEKSEIFDDQFSVERPDGSNFTLKIRSTKLEDSAMYFCASTQGVNSGNTIYFGEGSWLTVV.

This rearrangement joins TRBV10-3 to TRBJ2-1; 13 bases fit TRBD2. V was clipped by 3 bases and J by 10 bases; unmatched bases: 3. Looked up from germline, CDR1 is ENHRY and CDR2 is SYGVKD. The CDR3 sequence is 14 residues long. CDR3 region: CAISDRTSGGEQFF. CDR3 coding DNA: TGTGCCATCAGTGATAGGACTAGCGGGGGAGAGCAGTTCTTC.

The sample holds one count of this clone. The genes are TRBV29-1 and TRBJ2-3, with TRBD1 identical over 10 bases. The CDR3 totals 14 residues. The junction had 3 bases not matched to a gene; V was cut back by 4 bases and J by 2 bases. Germline V lookup: CDR1 SQVTM, CDR2 ANQGSEA. The CDR3 reads CSVAGTGATDTQYF. CDR3 nucleotides: TGCAGCGTTGCCGGGACAGGGGCCACAGATACGCAGTATTTT.

The chain joins TRBV23-1 to TRBJ2-1; 10 bases align to TRBD1. TRBV23-1 is an ORF for which the function is uncertain. This CDR3 comprises 15 residues. Trimming took 3 bases from V and 8 from J; bases not matched to a gene: 7. CDR3 protein: CASSHTGQGSDEQFF. The CDR3 DNA follows: TGCGCCAGCAGTCATACGGGACAGGGGTCGGATGAGCAGTTCTTC.

The chain links TRBV27 to TRBJ2-3; 15 bases are a match to TRBD2. The CDR3 has 16 amino acids. The V segment lost 6 bases and the J segment 8 bases; nucleotides outside the gene matches: 9. Germline V CDR1 and CDR2: MNHEY, SMNVEV (reference sequence). The CDR3 protein is CASSSRTSGGGSTQYF. DNA for the CDR3: TGTGCCAGCAGCTCTAGGACTAGCGGGGGGGGGAGTACGCAGTATTTT.

CDR3 coding DNA: TGTGCCAGCACCCCGACAGGGGATGTTAGCTACACCTTC. It is translated as CASTPTGDVSYTF. The rearrangement uses TRBV25-1 and TRBJ1-2; 8 bases fit TRBD1. This CDR3 comprises 13 residues. The germline CDR1 and CDR2 sequences are MGHDK and SYGVNS. V gave up 7 bases and J gave up 9 bases; unmatched junction bases: 10.

The rearrangement links TRBV7-9 to TRBJ2-3; TRBD2 is a possible D gene (6 bases). The CDR3 length is 13 residues. Germline lookup yields CDR1 SEHNR and CDR2 FQNEAQ (reference sequence). Trimming took off 5 bases at V and 4 bases at J, with 10 bases between the two ends. CDR3 residues: CASSRDSADTQYF. In nucleotides, the CDR3 is TGTGCCAGCAGCCGGGACTCGGCAGATACGCAGTATTTT.

The DNA for the CDR3 is TGTGCCAGCAGTTCGGCCAGGGGAGACAATTCACCCCTCCACTTT. Protein: CASSSARGDNSPLHF. The chain is built from TRBV28 and TRBJ1-6, with a tentative D call TRBD1 (6 bases). The CDR3 totals 15 residues. Germline-derived CDR1 and CDR2 are MDHEN and SYDVKM. The germline V and J ends were trimmed by 4 bases and 7 bases, with 14 bases remaining between them.

The chain has TRBV28 and TRBJ1-1, with D possibly TRBD1 on 6 matching bases. This CDR3 comprises 16 residues. The germline V gene has CDR1 MDHEN and CDR2 SYDVKM. Trimming took off 6 bases at V and 6 bases at J, with 23 bases between the two ends. The CDR3 DNA follows: TGTGCCAGCAGCTCAATGATTCTCCGGGACAACGCTGAAGCTTTCTTT. It specifies CASSSMILRDNAEAFF.